This T cell receptor beta chain derives from a study of graft-versus-host responses after intestinal transplantation. At the level of the study: Multivisceral, liver-intestinal, or isolated intestinal grafts were transplanted into recipients. Each patient got anti-thymocyte globulin induction, then tacrolimus and steroids for two to four years.

Broader study findings: GvH clones turned up in recipient marrow; some had shown up first in ileum or blood.

TCRdb's table, derived via immunoSEQ multiplex PCR, lists solely in-frame clones and lacks some. The table lists around 100,000 clones, 80% to 95% of them singletons. On this clone: Its antigen is not known.

This TCR was sampled from a human donor who received an intestinal transplant. The sample here was unstimulated CD8+ T cells sorted from spleen or lymph node cells, taken before intestinal transplant.

The CDR3 is CAWSQGQGGSPLHF. The CDR3 bases are TGTGCCTGGAGCCAGGGACAGGGCGGGTCACCCCTCCACTTT. This chain uses TRBV30 with TRBJ1-6, with 9 bases lining up with TRBD1. This CDR3 has 14 amino acids. V was pared by 3 bases and J by 10 bases, with 7 bases of the junction left unmatched. The germline V gene has CDR1 GTSNPN and CDR2 SVGIG (reference sequence).